The entry that follows covers one T cell receptor beta chain sequence. Its antigen is unidentified. The data derive from a study of CD8 T cells in Susac syndrome. General study points: In its TCR sequencing and HLA analysis, the study acknowledged that the number of individuals was relatively small.

The authors sequenced TCR beta from blood CD8+ and CD4+ T cells. CD8+ and CD4+ T cells were negatively isolated; TEMRA cells were FACS-enriched. Reverse transcription used about 0.45 to 1 ug RNA and random hexamers. Amplification of TCR beta CDR3 used immunoSEQ multiplex PCR across 54 Vbeta and 13 Jbeta. A single record per CDR3 protein comes from TCRdb applying MiXCR to the immunoSEQ multiplex PCR reads. In the table there are 120,000 to 150,000 distinct CDR3 sequences, approximately 95% of which are singletons. The germline V gene encodes CDR1 SGHNT and CDR2 YYREEE (reference sequence). The CDR3 runs 16 residues. V lost 3 bases and J lost 1; bases outside the gene matches: 9.

The receptor comes from a human donor in good health. The sample consisted of CD4+ T cells from PBMCs. This sequence joins TRBV5-4 and TRBJ2-7; 8 bases are shared with TRBD2. The CDR3 region has the DNA TGTGCCAGCAGCTCGGCTAGCGGGTGGGGTTCCTACGAGCAGTACTTC. Its protein is CASSSASGWGSYEQYF.